Sequencing of this T cell receptor (beta chain) was carried out in a study of blood T cell repertoires in COVID-19. At the level of the study: Material from acute and convalescent COVID-19 was sourced from the United States, Italy and Spain. T cells, B-cell-depleted T cells, or PBMCs supplied cDNA or gDNA.

Original data processing: Reference gene primer amplification gave estimated nucleated cell counts. Here immunoSEQ multiplex PCR was the method, and the copy in TCRdb shows in-frame clones only, minus some. V and J calls and clone size are those listed in that table; D and trimming were worked out from the DNA. The sample has around 78,000 clones; roughly 88% are singletons. Trimming at V came to 4 bases and at J to 3 bases, leaving 4 bases not matched to a gene. Germline-derived CDR1 and CDR2 are MRHNA and SNTAGT. CDR3 length: 14 amino acids. V gene TRBV6-4 combines with J gene TRBJ1-1, with 8 bases matching TRBD1. The sequence was collected from a man aged 45-65 years with active or convalescent COVID-19. Material: peripheral blood. The CDR3 loop is CASSVDRGDTEAFF. In nucleotides, the CDR3 is TGTGCCAGCAGTGTCGACAGGGGTGACACTGAAGCTTTCTTT.